A selection of T cell receptor beta chains follows, all from one sample in a study of T cell repertoires in cytomegalovirus infection. Each CDR3 protein gets one entry after TCRdb re-called the reads with MiXCR. This table has about 530,000 distinct CDR3 sequences, 26% appearing once. The specimen was PBMCs. The source of these receptors is a human donor in good health (CMV status not recorded). Some clones in this sample may be carry-over from other donors' samples. CDR3s include the opening cysteine and the closing phenylalanine or tryptophan. D genes are given only for firm matches. Size values are once, few and many counts, or a class for expanded clones, and some rows have none.

>-|TRBV4-3|TRBJ1-2|-
CASSQAWGHYGYTF
TGCGCCAGCAGCCAAGCCTGGGGGCACTATGGCTACACCTTC
>-|TRBV20-1|TRBJ2-3|-
CSARVSGTTDTQYF
TGCAGTGCTAGAGTTAGCGGAACCACAGATACGCAGTATTTT
>-|TRBV7-9|TRBJ2-5|-
CASSLVGAQETQYF
TGTGCCAGCAGCTTAGTAGGGGCCCAAGAGACCCAGTACTTC
>-|TRBV12-5|TRBJ1-5|-
CASGLDSNQPQHF
TGTGCTAGTGGACTCGATAGCAATCAGCCCCAGCATTTT
>-|TRBV7-2|TRBJ2-4|many
CASRSAGPQNIQYF
TGTGCCAGCAGGTCGGCCGGGCCGCAAAACATTCAGTACTTC
>-|TRBV6-6|TRBJ2-6|few
CASSYSMGAGTSRANVLTF
TGTGCCAGCAGTTACTCGATGGGGGCAGGGACCTCTAGGGCCAACGTCCTGACTTTC
>TRBD2|TRBV7-2|TRBJ2-1|many
CASSLSGSRNNEQFF
TGTGCCAGCAGCCTAAGCGGGAGTAGAAACAATGAGCAGTTCTTC
>-|TRBV27|TRBJ2-6|-
CASSLIGVSGANVLTF
TGTGCCAGCAGTTTAATTGGGGTTTCTGGGGCCAACGTCCTGACTTTC
>TRBD1|TRBV11-2|TRBJ1-6|-
CASSRTGGQVNSPLHF
TGTGCCAGCAGCCGCACAGGGGGCCAGGTCAATTCACCCCTCCACTTT
>-|TRBV28|TRBJ2-1|few
CASSLQWQRVNNEQFF
TGTGCCAGCAGTTTACAGTGGCAGCGGGTAAACAATGAGCAGTTCTTC
>-|TRBV12-3/TRBV12-4|TRBJ2-3|-
CASSLRSGGDTQYF
TGTGCCAGCAGTTTAAGGTCGGGCGGAGATACGCAGTATTTT
>-|TRBV18|TRBJ2-7|-
CASSRYSPVSYEQYF
TGTGCCAGCTCACGCTACAGCCCTGTCTCCTACGAGCAGTACTTC
>-|TRBV29-1|TRBJ2-5|-
CSVEDPRRDRETQYF
TGCAGCGTTGAAGACCCTAGACGGGATCGTGAGACCCAGTACTTC
>-|TRBV7-2|TRBJ1-4|few
CASSLITNEKLFF
TGTGCCAGCAGCTTAATAACTAATGAAAAACTGTTTTTT
>TRBD2|TRBV7-3|TRBJ2-1|-
CASSLMISGTGDNEQFF
TGTGCCAGCAGCTTAATGATTAGCGGGACTGGGGACAATGAGCAGTTCTTC
>TRBD1|TRBV19|TRBJ1-5|-
CASRAGQGFNQPQHF
TGTGCCAGTAGAGCAGGACAGGGCTTCAATCAGCCCCAGCATTTT
>-|TRBV7-8|TRBJ1-4|many
CASSSVKGNEKLFF
TGTGCCAGCAGCTCGGTCAAGGGAAATGAAAAACTGTTTTTT
>TRBD1|TRBV10-3|TRBJ2-4|few
CATGQEGTKNIQYF
TGTGCCACCGGACAGGAAGGGACCAAAAACATTCAGTACTTC
>-|TRBV7-2|TRBJ2-1|many
CASSLGTGPYNEQFF
TGTGCCAGCAGCTTAGGTACCGGGCCCTACAATGAGCAGTTCTTC
>TRBD1|TRBV20-1|TRBJ1-2|few
CSAPGTGDGYTF
TGCAGTGCCCCAGGGACAGGGGATGGCTACACCTTC
>-|TRBV12-5|TRBJ2-3|few
CASGFPTEGGPRDTQYF
TGTGCTAGTGGTTTCCCCACGGAGGGGGGCCCCAGAGATACGCAGTATTTT
>TRBD2|TRBV12-3/TRBV12-4|TRBJ2-1|few
CASSLNSGSHNEQFF
TGTGCCAGCAGTTTGAACAGCGGGAGCCACAATGAGCAGTTCTTC
>-|TRBV6-5|TRBJ2-5|few
CASSYSQIQETQYF
TGTGCCAGCAGTTACAGTCAGATTCAAGAGACCCAGTACTTC
>-|TRBV25-1|TRBJ2-2|-
CASSGQSANTGELFF
TGTGCCAGCAGCGGACAGTCCGCGAACACCGGGGAGCTGTTTTTT
>TRBD2|TRBV20-1|TRBJ2-5|once
CSARDLWGRAGETQYF
TGCAGTGCTAGAGATTTGTGGGGGAGGGCCGGAGAGACCCAGTACTTC
>-|TRBV5-1|TRBJ2-1|-
CASRERHPGAYEQFF
TGCGCCAGCCGCGAGCGACACCCCGGGGCCTATGAGCAGTTCTTC
>TRBD2|TRBV20-1|TRBJ2-3|-
CSASPTLLASSTDTQYF
TGCAGTGCTAGTCCGACCCTACTAGCGTCTAGCACAGATACGCAGTATTTT
>TRBD2|TRBV20-1|TRBJ2-1|-
CSASGGGDNEQFF
TGCAGTGCCTCAGGCGGGGGGGACAATGAGCAGTTCTTC
>TRBD2|TRBV7-9|TRBJ2-7|many
CASSSTSGGDEQYF
TGTGCCAGCAGCTCGACTAGCGGAGGGGACGAGCAGTACTTC
>-|TRBV7-9|TRBJ2-1|few
CASSSTPGSSYNEQFF
TGTGCCAGCAGCTCTACTCCCGGAAGCTCCTACAATGAGCAGTTCTTC
>TRBD2|TRBV27|TRBJ2-3|-
CASSMSGRTDTQYF
TGTGCCAGCAGTATGAGCGGGAGAACAGATACGCAGTATTTT
>-|TRBV4-1|TRBJ1-4|-
CASSQQAGSNEKLFF
TGCGCCAGCAGCCAGCAAGCGGGGAGTAATGAAAAACTGTTTTTT
>-|TRBV13|TRBJ2-2|many
CASSLEAAGELFF
TGTGCCAGCAGCTTAGAAGCCGCCGGGGAGCTGTTTTTT
>-|TRBV20-1|TRBJ2-4|-
CSARDLAALAKNIQYF
TGCAGTGCTAGAGATCTGGCAGCCCTAGCCAAAAACATTCAGTACTTC
>TRBD2|TRBV20-1|TRBJ2-7|few
CSAEAGTSGAYEQYF
TGCAGTGCCGAGGCCGGGACTAGCGGCGCCTACGAGCAGTACTTC